This T cell receptor (beta chain) was captured in a study of Ad26.COV2.S vaccination and SARS-CoV-2 variants. The length of the CDR3 is 15 residues. Germline CDR1 is SGDLS and CDR2 is YYNGEE. Trimming removed 0 bases from V and 7 bases from J; junction bases left unmatched: 8. This sample's treatment: roughly 20 received Ad26.COV2.S at low or high dose, single or two shots; about 5 received placebo; per-sample allocation not given. Sampling happened 63 days after the first vaccine or placebo injection. Sequencing used immunoSEQ multiplex PCR; TCRdb keeps in-frame clones, though not all of them. The data show more than 300,000 clones, with around 84% seen just once and 1.5% to 2.5% held by the top ten.

The chain recombines TRBV9 with TRBJ1-2; 8 bases map to TRBD1. This material consisted of peripheral blood, taken in a trial of Ad26.COV2.S vaccine versus placebo. The origin of this receptor is a person aged 18-60 years who received the Ad26.COV2.S COVID-19 vaccine or a placebo. The CDR3 coding sequence is TGTGCCAGCAGCGTAGACACAGGGGGGATACGTGGCTACACCTTC. Residues: CASSVDTGGIRGYTF.